The 31 T cell receptor beta chains listed next were all sequenced from one sample in a study of shared clonotypes between healthy human individuals. Clones were sequenced by immunoSEQ multiplex PCR, and TCRdb holds only the in-frame ones, with some missing. The sample has 2 million to 3 million clones, over 85% seen once. Sequenced input: naive CD4+ T cells sorted from blood. Subset indicated: CD45RA+ positively selected. The receptors here all came from a man younger than 35 in good health.

This rearrangement joins TRBV28 to TRBJ1-2, with TRBD1 as a possible D gene (5 bases). The germline CDR1 and CDR2 sequences are MDHEN and SYDVKM. CDR3 length: 16 amino acids. V was clipped by 5 bases and J by 0 bases, with 16 bases between them. CDR3 in DNA: TGTGCCAGCAGTGATTTTTACAGGACCCCTAACTATGGCTACACCTTC. As protein: CASSDFYRTPNYGYTF.

This chain connects TRBV5-1 to TRBJ2-3; TRBD2 matches 11 bases. The germline V gene has CDR1 SGHRS and CDR2 YFSETQ. The trim removed 4 bases at V and 5 bases at J, leaving 12 bases unmatched. This CDR3 contains 17 residues. The CDR3: CASSPDPLAGGKDTQYF. As DNA, the CDR3 is TGCGCCAGCAGCCCAGACCCTCTAGCGGGAGGCAAAGATACGCAGTATTTT.

This clone showed up just once. This chain connects TRBV10-2 to TRBJ2-5; the D call may be TRBD1 or TRBD2 (6 bases each). CDR1 is WSHSY, CDR2 SAAADI, per germline. This CDR3 has 14 residues. V was shortened by 7 bases and J by 7 bases, with 19 bases between the two germline ends. CDR3 protein: CASKEGGPTGTQYF. In DNA form, the CDR3 reads TGCGCCAGCAAAGAAGGGGGGCCGACGGGGACCCAGTACTTC.

CDR3 amino acids: CASSIGLQVASQPQHF. The CDR3 region has the DNA TGTGCCAGTAGTATAGGGTTACAGGTTGCAAGTCAGCCCCAGCATTTT. This chain joins TRBV19 and TRBJ1-5; a weak D match, TRBD1 (5 bases). Per germline, CDR1 LNHDA and CDR2 SQIVND (reference sequence). The CDR3 is 16 amino acids. V lost 1 base to trimming and J lost 6 bases, with 16 bases between them.

The V gene is TRBV30, the J gene TRBJ2-7; 8 positions match TRBD1. Germline V gene lookup returns CDR1 GTSNPN and CDR2 SVGIG (reference sequence). The length of the CDR3 is 17 residues. V lost 0 bases and J lost 0; bases outside the gene matches: 10. CDR3 bases: TGTGCCTGGAGTGTATGGCCAGACAGGGGAGGCTCCTACGAGCAGTACTTC. It translates to CAWSVWPDRGGSYEQYF.

This rearrangement joins TRBV5-4 to TRBJ1-4; no firm D call. This CDR3 is 14 amino acids long. Deletions cut 0 bases from V and 4 bases from J, with 7 bases between. CDR1 is SGHNT and CDR2 is YYREEE in the germline V gene (reference sequence). DNA of the CDR3: TGTGCCAGCAGCTTGGGGCAGTTTAATGAAAAACTGTTTTTT. Translation: CASSLGQFNEKLFF.

The chain couples TRBV7-2 to TRBJ1-1; TRBD1 might be the D (5 bases). V was clipped by 4 bases and J by 0 bases, with 12 bases between them. CDR1 is SGHTA and CDR2 is FQGNSA in the germline V gene. The length of the CDR3 is 15 residues. The CDR3 DNA follows: TGTGCCAGCAGCTACTCCGGGACCATGAACACTGAAGCTTTCTTT. Protein product: CASSYSGTMNTEAFF.

J is TRBJ2-7 and V is TRBV11-2, with D uncertain. Germline assignment: CDR1 SGHAT and CDR2 FQNNGV. Trimming took off 0 bases at V and 0 bases at J, with 9 bases between the two ends. The CDR3 totals 15 residues. The CDR3 is CASSLDPRSSYEQYF. The CDR3 coding sequence is TGTGCCAGCAGCTTAGACCCGCGTTCCTCCTACGAGCAGTACTTC. Supplemented by reference TRBV11-2 and TRBJ2-7, the full variable domain reads EAGVAQSPRYKIIEKRQSVAFWCNPISGHATLYWYQQILGQGPKLLIQFQNNGVVDDSQLPKDRFSAERLKGVDSTLKIQPAKLEDSAVYLCASSLDPRSSYEQYFGPGTRLTVT.

The chain uses TRBV7-2 and TRBJ2-7, with D unresolved. CDR3 length: 16 residues. V lost 8 bases, J lost 7 bases, and 27 bases lay in between. Germline V gives CDR1 SGHTA, CDR2 FQGNSA. For the CDR3, the DNA is TGTGCCAGCGGCACCTCACAGACTCTCGGACGCAAAGAGCAGTACTTC. Translation gives CASGTSQTLGRKEQYF.

The J gene is TRBJ2-5, the V gene TRBV7-6; a weak D match, TRBD2 (5 bases). Germline V lookup: CDR1 SGHVS, CDR2 FNYEAQ. CDR3 size: 14 residues. Deletions cut 3 bases from V and 0 bases from J, with 8 bases between. CDR3 loop: CASSLWEYQETQYF. CDR3 DNA: TGTGCCAGCAGCTTGTGGGAGTACCAAGAGACCCAGTACTTC.

This clone was seen at least ten times. This chain connects TRBV28 to TRBJ1-5; 11 bases agree with TRBD1. The CDR3 runs to 19 residues. The ends lost 4 bases at V and 0 bases at J; junction bases unmatched: 11. CDR1 is MDHEN, CDR2 SYDVKM, per germline. CDR3 DNA sequence: TGTGCCAGCAGTTCGCTAGGACAGGGGGCGGTCTATAGCAATCAGCCCCAGCATTTT. Translation gives CASSSLGQGAVYSNQPQHF.

The chain is built from TRBV11-2 and TRBJ2-7; D is tentatively TRBD1 or TRBD2 (6 bases each). Trimming shortened V by 5 bases and J by 5 bases, and 25 bases separated the two germline ends. The CDR3 is 17 amino acids. Germline V gene sequence: CDR1 SGHAT, CDR2 FQNNGV. CDR3 loop: CASSPSLGGQVWDEQYF. CDR3 sequence (DNA): TGTGCCAGCAGCCCCTCCCTGGGGGGACAAGTATGGGACGAGCAGTACTTC. The full variable domain, its missing parts supplied by reference TRBV11-2 and TRBJ2-7, is EAGVAQSPRYKIIEKRQSVAFWCNPISGHATLYWYQQILGQGPKLLIQFQNNGVVDDSQLPKDRFSAERLKGVDSTLKIQPAKLEDSAVYLCASSPSLGGQVWDEQYFGPGTRLTVT.

V and J are TRBV4-2 and TRBJ1-2, with TRBD1 identical over 9 bases. The CDR3 consists of 15 residues. CDR1 is LGHNA, CDR2 YNFKEQ, per germline. After removal of 2 bases from V and 4 bases from J, the junction contained 5 bases not matched to a gene. The CDR3 region is CASSQNRGQGYGYTF. As DNA, the CDR3 is TGTGCCAGCAGCCAAAACAGGGGGCAGGGCTATGGCTACACCTTC.

V is TRBV4-3 and J is TRBJ1-5; D call uncertain. The CDR3 spans 13 residues. The germline gives CDR1 LGHNA, CDR2 YSLEER. The germline V and J ends were trimmed by 0 bases and 6 bases, with 6 bases remaining between them. The CDR3 loop reads CASSQDMTQPQHF. For the CDR3, the DNA is TGCGCCAGCAGCCAAGATATGACTCAGCCCCAGCATTTT.

This chain joins TRBV19 and TRBJ2-1; TRBD1 or TRBD2 may be the D gene (5 bases each). CDR1 is LNHDA, CDR2 SQIVND, per germline (reference sequence). Trimming removed 2 bases at V and 0 bases at J, with 11 bases between. This CDR3 comprises 16 residues. As DNA, the CDR3 is TGTGCCAGTAGTATAACGGGACGGACCTCCTACAATGAGCAGTTCTTC. Protein sequence: CASSITGRTSYNEQFF. Based on the CDR3 plus reference TRBV19 and TRBJ2-1, the full variable domain is DGGITQSPKYLFRKEGQNVTLSCEQNLNHDAMYWYRQDPGQGLRLIYYSQIVNDFQKGDIAEGYSVSREKKESFPLTVTSAQKNPTAFYLCASSITGRTSYNEQFFGPGTRLTVL.

The chain is built from TRBV6-6 and TRBJ1-1; D is unclear. The CDR3 loop spans 16 amino acids. Germline-derived CDR1 and CDR2 are MNHNY and SVGAGI (reference sequence). The V end lost 4 bases, the J end lost 5 bases, and 20 bases lay between the germline ends. CDR3 nucleotides: TGTGCCAGCAGTTCTCGATCTGACGGTCGAGATACTGAAGCTTTCTTT. Translation: CASSSRSDGRDTEAFF.

J is TRBJ1-6 and V is TRBV18; possible D gene TRBD1, 6 bases. Trimming took off 1 base at V and 1 base at J, with 11 bases between the two ends. From germline, CDR1 is KGHSH and CDR2 LQKENI. CDR3 length: 17 amino acids. CDR3 bases: TGTGCCAGCTCACCACAAACAGGGTCGTCCTATAATTCACCCCTCCACTTT. This sequence encodes CASSPQTGSSYNSPLHF.

This sequence joins TRBV18 and TRBJ1-1; tentatively, D is TRBD1 (6 bases). Trimming stripped 3 bases from V and 4 bases from J, with 15 bases between. Germline lookup yields CDR1 KGHSH and CDR2 LQKENI. This CDR3 has 15 residues. CDR3 bases: TGTGCCAGCTCACCTCAACGGGGACATTCCACTGAAGCTTTCTTT. This translates into CASSPQRGHSTEAFF.

This rearrangement joins TRBV2 to TRBJ1-4; D may be TRBD1 (5 bases). There are 16 residues in the CDR3. Germline V CDR1 and CDR2: SNHLY, FYNNEI. V was cut by 0 bases and J by 5 bases, with 13 bases left in between. CDR3 loop: CASSEAIDRVNEKLFF. The DNA of the CDR3 is TGTGCCAGCAGTGAAGCGATTGACAGAGTGAATGAAAAACTGTTTTTT.

The V and J genes are TRBV7-9 and TRBJ2-3; 10 bases are shared with TRBD2. V trimming: 5 bases; J trimming: 5 bases; junction bases outside the gene matches: 7. Germline V CDR1 and CDR2: SEHNR, FQNEAQ (reference sequence). This CDR3 spans 15 amino acids. The CDR3 bases are TGTGCCAGCAGCCCAAGCGGGGGGGCCGTAGATACGCAGTATTTT. It translates to CASSPSGGAVDTQYF.

The genes are TRBV7-2 and TRBJ2-1; maybe TRBD1 (5 bases). The CDR3 is made up of 15 amino acids. Per germline, CDR1 SGHTA and CDR2 FQGNSA. V lost 3 bases to trimming and J lost 3 bases, with 12 bases between them. In DNA, the CDR3 is TGTGCCAGCAGCTTTAGGCAGGGTGTCTACAATGAGCAGTTCTTC. This sequence encodes CASSFRQGVYNEQFF.

The chain carries TRBV18 and TRBJ2-5, with a tentative D call TRBD2 (5 bases). Looked up from germline, CDR1 is KGHSH and CDR2 is LQKENI. Trimming pared 3 bases from V and 7 bases from J, leaving 15 bases between. This CDR3 comprises 14 residues. The CDR3 DNA reads as TGTGCCAGCTCACCGAGCGATCTCCGGGGGACCCAGTACTTC. Its protein is CASSPSDLRGTQYF.

The V and J genes are TRBV19 and TRBJ2-6; 7 bases map to TRBD2. This CDR3 has 15 amino acids. Germline values: CDR1 LNHDA, CDR2 SQIVND (reference sequence). The ends lost 6 bases at V and 2 bases at J; junction bases unmatched: 4. CDR3 DNA sequence: TGTGCCAGTAGCCTAAGCGGGACTGGGGCCAACGTCCTGACTTTC. This sequence encodes CASSLSGTGANVLTF.

This rearrangement joins TRBV2 to TRBJ2-7; the D gene is possibly TRBD2 (5 bases). Germline lookup yields CDR1 SNHLY and CDR2 FYNNEI. The CDR3 runs to 16 residues. The ends were cut back, 0 bases at V and 0 bases at J, with 12 bases in the middle. The CDR3 sequence is CASSEAILRDSYEQYF. In nucleotides, the CDR3 is TGTGCCAGCAGTGAAGCGATCCTCCGGGACTCCTACGAGCAGTACTTC.

For the CDR3, the DNA is TGTGCCAGCGGAGACAGGGTCCCAGAGACCCAGTACTTC. It is translated as CASGDRVPETQYF. V usage is TRBV6-5 and J usage is TRBJ2-5, with TRBD1 identical over 7 bases. This CDR3 comprises 13 residues. With 8 bases clipped from V and 4 bases from J, the junction kept 7 bases outside the gene matches. In germline, CDR1 is MNHEY, CDR2 SVGAGI.

The V gene is TRBV29-1, the J gene TRBJ2-7, with a tentative D call TRBD2 (7 bases). From germline, CDR1 is SQVTM and CDR2 ANQGSEA. Trimming removed 7 bases from V and 3 bases from J, with 19 bases in between. This CDR3 has 14 amino acids. The CDR3 DNA sequence: TGCAGCGCCGGGGGGCCGTCCCGTCACTACGAGCAGTACTTC. Amino acids: CSAGGPSRHYEQYF.

Here the CDR3 reads CSVEGFPEATEAFF. The CDR3 nucleotides are TGCAGCGTTGAAGGGTTCCCAGAGGCCACTGAAGCTTTCTTT. This rearrangement joins TRBV29-1 to TRBJ1-1; the D is unclear. CDR1 SQVTM and CDR2 ANQGSEA come from the germline V gene. V lost 1 base and J lost 4, with 13 bases in between. CDR3 length: 14 amino acids.

This chain's CDR3 is CASSSERGGNTGELFF. The CDR3 DNA is TGCGCCAGCAGCTCCGAGCGGGGGGGAAACACCGGGGAGCTGTTTTTT. The gene calls are TRBV5-1 and TRBJ2-2, with TRBD2 matching 10 bases. The germline V gene encodes CDR1 SGHRS and CDR2 YFSETQ. Germline trimming cut 3 bases from V and 2 bases from J; bases unmatched to any gene: 4. The length of the CDR3 is 16 residues.

The chain links TRBV5-1 to TRBJ1-2; D not certain. V dropped 4 bases and J dropped 3 bases, with 13 bases sitting between them. CDR1 and CDR2 (germline): SGHRS, YFSETQ. The CDR3 length is 14 residues. For the CDR3, the DNA is TGCGCCAGCAGCACCGAGACACCGCACTATGGCTACACCTTC. This sequence encodes CASSTETPHYGYTF.

The V gene is TRBV5-1, the J gene TRBJ2-1; 7 bases fit TRBD1. Germline V gives CDR1 SGHRS, CDR2 YFSETQ. Trimming removed 0 bases from V and 8 bases from J; junction bases left unmatched: 5. The CDR3 spans 14 residues. The CDR3 nucleotides are TGCGCCAGCAGCTTGGGGGACAGCTTCGATGAGCAGTTCTTC. This encodes CASSLGDSFDEQFF.

The CDR3 protein is CASSLKGAGGYTF. The DNA for the CDR3 is TGTGCCAGCAGCTTGAAGGGGGCGGGTGGCTACACCTTC. This chain connects TRBV7-8 to TRBJ1-2, with 7 bases identical to TRBD1. In germline, CDR1 is SGHVS, CDR2 FQNEAQ. The CDR3 is made up of 13 amino acids. Trimming took 3 bases from V and 7 from J; bases not matched to a gene: 5.